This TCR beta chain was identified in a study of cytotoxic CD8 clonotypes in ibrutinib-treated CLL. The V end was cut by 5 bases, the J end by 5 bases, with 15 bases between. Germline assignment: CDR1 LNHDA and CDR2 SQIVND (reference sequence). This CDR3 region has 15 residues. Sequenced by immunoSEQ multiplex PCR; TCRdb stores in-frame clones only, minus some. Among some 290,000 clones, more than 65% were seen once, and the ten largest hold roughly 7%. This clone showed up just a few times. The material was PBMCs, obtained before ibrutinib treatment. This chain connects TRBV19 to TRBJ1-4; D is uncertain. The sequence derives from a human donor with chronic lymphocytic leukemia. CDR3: CASSALEDGNEKLFF. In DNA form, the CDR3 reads TGTGCCAGTAGTGCCCTGGAGGACGGAAATGAAAAACTGTTTTTT.